These 30 T cell receptor beta chains came from one sample sequenced in a study of shared clonotypes between healthy human individuals. Positively selected for CCR7, the CD45RO-negative cells used as naive CD8 cells excluded terminally differentiated effector memory CD45RA+ cells. Data came from immunoSEQ multiplex PCR; TCRdb stores just in-frame clones and leaves some out. The table shows hundreds of thousands of clones, with roughly 95% occurring only once. Sequences were obtained from naive CD8+ T cells sorted from blood. All receptors derive from a woman between 25 and 40 years old in good health.

J is TRBJ2-5 and V is TRBV7-2; D tentatively reads TRBD1 or TRBD2 (5 bases each). The CDR3 has 17 residues. Per the germline V gene, CDR1 is SGHTA and CDR2 is FQGNSA. Trimming cost V 4 bases and J 4 bases, with 22 bases left between them. The CDR3 region is CASSWGWASRRPETQYF. CDR3 in DNA: TGTGCCAGCAGCTGGGGGTGGGCTAGCAGACGCCCAGAGACCCAGTACTTC.

V is TRBV6-5 and J is TRBJ1-4, with D possibly being TRBD1 (5 bases). V shed 4 bases and J shed 7 bases, with 16 bases lying between them. This CDR3 is built from 15 residues. In germline, CDR1 is MNHEY, CDR2 SVGAGI. The DNA of the CDR3 is TGTGCCAGCAGTTTGGGGGGACGGACTTTTGAAAAACTGTTTTTT. Encoded protein: CASSLGGRTFEKLFF.

The chain combines TRBV19 with TRBJ2-1; TRBD2 aligns across 11 bases. The CDR3 spans 15 residues. In germline, CDR1 is LNHDA, CDR2 SQIVND (reference sequence). With 9 bases clipped from V and 0 bases from J, the junction kept 4 bases outside the gene matches. The CDR3 here is CASVAGGPSYNEQFF. CDR3 in DNA: TGTGCCAGCGTAGCGGGAGGGCCCTCCTACAATGAGCAGTTCTTC. Together with reference TRBV19 and TRBJ2-1, the CDR3 gives the full variable domain: DGGITQSPKYLFRKEGQNVTLSCEQNLNHDAMYWYRQDPGQGLRLIYYSQIVNDFQKGDIAEGYSVSREKKESFPLTVTSAQKNPTAFYLCASVAGGPSYNEQFFGPGTRLTVL.

This chain uses TRBV7-8 with TRBJ2-7; 7 positions agree with TRBD2. This CDR3 contains 16 residues. CDR1 and CDR2 from the germline V gene are SGHVS and FQNEAQ. The trim removed 2 bases at V and 0 bases at J, leaving 7 bases unmatched. CDR3 protein: CASSLLAGRSSYEQYF. The CDR3 DNA reads as TGTGCCAGCAGCTTATTAGCGGGCAGGAGCTCCTACGAGCAGTACTTC.

This rearrangement joins TRBV29-1 to TRBJ2-7; no firm D call. Trimming cost V 4 bases and J 0 bases, with 10 bases left between them. CDR1 is SQVTM and CDR2 is ANQGSEA in the germline V gene. This CDR3 has 13 residues. CDR3 region: CSVVFGSSYEQYF. As DNA, the CDR3 is TGCAGCGTTGTCTTTGGCAGCTCCTACGAGCAGTACTTC.

This chain connects TRBV18 to TRBJ2-2; possibly TRBD1 for D (7 bases). The CDR3 extends over 16 amino acids. The V and J ends lost 5 bases and 5 bases respectively, with 18 bases between them. The germline gives CDR1 KGHSH, CDR2 LQKENI. The CDR3 protein is CASSRLDRAGTGELFF. CDR3 nucleotides: TGTGCCAGCTCAAGACTAGACAGGGCAGGAACCGGGGAGCTGTTTTTT.

This chain connects TRBV7-2 to TRBJ2-5, with 8 bases lining up with TRBD2. Matching the DNA end better, TRBJ2-7 makes the J call doubtful. Germline V gives CDR1 SGHTA, CDR2 FQGNSA. This CDR3 contains 14 residues. This chain's CDR3 is CVIGERENSYEQYF. CDR3 nucleotides: TGTGTCATCGGTGAGCGGGAGAACTCCTACGAGCAGTACTTC.

This chain joins TRBV7-6 and TRBJ2-5; D unclear. The CDR3 is 14 residues long. V was pared by 0 bases and J by 1 base, with 6 bases between. Germline V gene sequence: CDR1 SGHVS, CDR2 FNYEAQ. The CDR3 is CASSLARFQETQYF. In DNA form, the CDR3 reads TGTGCCAGCAGCTTAGCACGGTTCCAAGAGACCCAGTACTTC.

The rearrangement joins TRBV13 to TRBJ2-7, with D hard to call. Germline V lookup: CDR1 PRHDT, CDR2 FYEKMQ (reference sequence). CDR3 size: 13 residues. V dropped 0 bases and J dropped 3 bases, with 6 bases sitting between them. The CDR3, as DNA: TGTGCCAGCAGCTTAGGGATCAGCTACGAGCAGTACTTC. Translation gives CASSLGISYEQYF.

CDR3 protein: CASSPGAWDHREQYF. In DNA form, the CDR3 reads TGTGCCAGCTCACCTGGGGCGTGGGATCATCGAGAGCAGTACTTC. The chain recombines TRBV18 with TRBJ2-7, with a tentative D call TRBD1 (5 bases). Trimming removed 3 bases from V and 7 bases from J, with 19 bases in between. The CDR3 is 15 residues long. Germline V gene sequence: CDR1 KGHSH, CDR2 LQKENI.

The chain joins TRBV5-6 to TRBJ2-1; 7 bases match TRBD1. This CDR3 spans 14 amino acids. Germline V gene lookup returns CDR1 SGHDT and CDR2 YYEEEE. V lost 1 base, J lost 3 bases, and 1 base stayed unmatched. The CDR3 protein is CASSLSGGYNEQFF. CDR3 bases: TGTGCCAGCAGCTTGTCAGGGGGCTACAATGAGCAGTTCTTC.

Notes on this clone: Other DNA sequences within the sample encode an identical CDR3. In DNA form, the CDR3 reads TGTGCCTGGAGGGACTACAATGAGCAGTTCTTC. The encoded protein is CAWRDYNEQFF. This chain links TRBV30 with TRBJ2-1, with D unresolved. V was shortened by 3 bases and J by 3 bases, with 3 bases between the two germline ends. Germline V gene lookup returns CDR1 GTSNPN and CDR2 SVGIG (reference sequence). CDR3 size: 11 residues.

The chain has TRBV2 and TRBJ2-5; D is unclear. Germline assignment: CDR1 SNHLY and CDR2 FYNNEI. There are 13 residues in the CDR3. V was clipped by 1 base and J by 1 base, with 4 bases between them. Here the CDR3 DNA reads TGTGCCAGCAGTGAAGAGATCCAAGAGACCCAGTACTTC. It is translated as CASSEEIQETQYF.

The CDR3 sequence is CASSEMGEGGEQYF. In DNA, the CDR3 is TGTGCCAGCAGTGAAATGGGGGAAGGGGGCGAGCAGTACTTC. The rearrangement joins TRBV6-1 to TRBJ2-7, with a tentative D call TRBD1 (6 bases). With 2 bases removed from V and 6 bases from J, the gap between germline ends came to 14 bases. Germline V gives CDR1 MNHNS, CDR2 SASEGT. The CDR3 is 14 residues long.

V gene TRBV5-6 combines with J gene TRBJ2-7, with D hard to call. V gave up 0 bases and J gave up 4 bases, with 8 bases separating them. Germline loops: CDR1 SGHDT, CDR2 YYEEEE. The CDR3 runs 13 residues. The CDR3 loop is CASSLGGLYEQYF. The CDR3 DNA follows: TGTGCCAGCAGCTTGGGTGGGCTTTACGAGCAGTACTTC.

On this clone itself: This sample includes further DNA sequences coding for the same CDR3. The V gene is TRBV4-2, the J gene TRBJ1-5; D is undetermined. Trimming shortened V by 0 bases and J by 4 bases, and 4 bases separated the two germline ends. The germline CDR1 and CDR2 sequences are LGHNA and YNFKEQ. This CDR3 contains 13 residues. The CDR3 DNA sequence: TGTGCCAGCAGCCAAGATCGGAATCAGCCCCAGCATTTT. Its protein product is CASSQDRNQPQHF.

This clone was found once. V gene TRBV9 combines with J gene TRBJ2-1; 8 bases match TRBD2. Germline trimming cut 0 bases from V and 4 bases from J; bases unmatched to any gene: 3. This CDR3 spans 15 amino acids. Looked up from germline, CDR1 is SGDLS and CDR2 is YYNGEE. The CDR3, as DNA: TGTGCCAGCAGCGTAGACCCGGGAGGGTACAATGAGCAGTTCTTC. This gives the protein CASSVDPGGYNEQFF.

The chain recombines TRBV5-1 with TRBJ2-7; 10 nucleotides line up with TRBD2. The CDR3 spans 15 residues. V lost 1 base, J lost 4 bases, and 5 bases stayed unmatched. Germline V CDR1 and CDR2: SGHRS, YFSETQ. CDR3 nucleotides: TGCGCCAGCAGCTTGTACGGGACTAGCGATTACGAGCAGTACTTC. Translating it yields CASSLYGTSDYEQYF.

The chain uses TRBV28 and TRBJ2-5; D remains ambiguous. The V and J ends lost 4 bases and 1 base respectively, with 7 bases between them. The germline CDR1 and CDR2 sequences are MDHEN and SYDVKM. The CDR3 sequence is 13 residues long. CDR3 in amino acids: CASSSGPQETQYF. In DNA, the CDR3 is TGTGCCAGCAGTTCCGGGCCCCAAGAGACCCAGTACTTC.

The chain employs TRBV14 and TRBJ2-3; D not resolved. Germline lookup yields CDR1 SGHDN and CDR2 FVKESK. Deletions cut 1 base from V and 6 bases from J, with 5 bases between. The CDR3 spans 12 residues. The CDR3 DNA reads as TGTGCCAGCAGCCAAGTAGCCGATACGCAGTATTTT. Protein product: CASSQVADTQYF. The full variable domain, in which reference TRBV14 and TRBJ2-3 provide the parts outside the CDR3, is EAGVTQFPSHSVIEKGQTVTLRCDPISGHDNLYWYRRVMGKEIKFLLHFVKESKQDESGMPNNRFLAERTGGTYSTLKVQPAELEDSGVYFCASSQVADTQYFGPGTRLTVL.

V usage is TRBV2 and J usage is TRBJ2-7; D is uncertain. Germline CDR1 reads SNHLY; CDR2 reads FYNNEI. This CDR3 has 13 amino acids. Trimming took off 10 bases at V and 2 bases at J, with 15 bases between the two ends. The CDR3 bases are TGTGCCACCAGGAGTGGCGAGGCCTACGAGCAGTACTTC. Translating gives CATRSGEAYEQYF.

This chain uses TRBV5-1 with TRBJ1-2, with D maybe TRBD1 (6 bases). The germline V gene has CDR1 SGHRS and CDR2 YFSETQ. Trimming stripped 0 bases from V and 2 bases from J, with 11 bases between. The length of the CDR3 is 15 residues. Here the CDR3 reads CASSLGLGTNYGYTF. The CDR3 DNA sequence: TGCGCCAGCAGCTTGGGTCTCGGGACAAACTATGGCTACACCTTC.

There are a few counts of this clone. The chain joins TRBV29-1 to TRBJ1-1; D gene unclear. Looked up from germline, CDR1 is SQVTM and CDR2 is ANQGSEA. The CDR3 extends over 11 amino acids. The chain's CDR3 is CNGLVGTEAFF. In DNA, the CDR3 is TGCAACGGGTTAGTAGGGACTGAAGCTTTCTTT.

This chain links TRBV28 with TRBJ2-7; D tentatively fits TRBD1 or TRBD2 (5 bases each). Germline CDR1 and CDR2: MDHEN and SYDVKM. The V end lost 5 bases, the J end lost 1 base, and 12 bases lay between the germline ends. This CDR3 has 14 residues. The CDR3 sequence: CASSPIWGSYEQYF. In DNA, the CDR3 is TGTGCCAGCAGTCCAATATGGGGGTCCTACGAGCAGTACTTC.

This clone was recorded once. J is TRBJ2-7 and V is TRBV27; no firm D call. Germline V CDR1 and CDR2: MNHEY, SMNVEV (reference sequence). With 6 bases removed from V and 3 bases from J, the gap between germline ends came to 12 bases. The CDR3 is 13 amino acids. The chain's CDR3 is CASSSNPFYEQYF. The DNA for the CDR3 is TGTGCCAGCAGCTCGAACCCCTTCTACGAGCAGTACTTC.

The CDR3 nucleotides are TGTGCCAGTAGTATTTTGGAAGCGGGAGTTCCCAATGAGCAGTTCTTC. Translating gives CASSILEAGVPNEQFF. The chain recombines TRBV19 with TRBJ2-1, with 8 bases identical to TRBD2. CDR1 and CDR2 (germline): LNHDA, SQIVND (reference sequence). Unmatched junction bases numbered 10, after V lost 3 bases and J lost 6 bases. This CDR3 has 16 residues.

V is TRBV6-5 and J is TRBJ1-1; tentative D call: TRBD1 (5 bases). The germline V gene encodes CDR1 MNHEY and CDR2 SVGAGI. The CDR3 contains 15 residues. Trimming removed 0 bases from V and 1 base from J, with 9 bases in between. CDR3 sequence: CASSYSRGGNTEAFF. The CDR3 DNA is TGTGCCAGCAGTTACTCAAGGGGCGGGAACACTGAAGCTTTCTTT.

This clone has a single count. The rearrangement links TRBV5-6 to TRBJ2-3, with unresolved D. Germline loops: CDR1 SGHDT, CDR2 YYEEEE. V shed 1 base and J shed 9 bases, with 6 bases lying between them. The CDR3 length is 11 residues. CDR3 sequence reads: CASSLRETQYF. CDR3 nucleotides: TGTGCCAGCAGCTTGCGAGAAACGCAGTATTTT.

This rearrangement joins TRBV13 to TRBJ1-3; D not resolved. Germline values: CDR1 PRHDT, CDR2 FYEKMQ (reference sequence). The V end was cut by 1 base, the J end by 3 bases, with 4 bases between. The CDR3 runs to 13 residues. The CDR3: CASSLEGGNTIYF. The CDR3, as DNA: TGTGCCAGCAGCTTAGAGGGTGGAAACACCATATATTTT.

The chain employs TRBV2 and TRBJ2-5; D unresolved. The V and J ends lost 7 bases and 1 base respectively, with 16 bases between them. The V gene's germline CDR1 is SNHLY and CDR2 FYNNEI. The CDR3 runs to 15 residues. The CDR3 sequence is CASIIYQTPQETQYF. The CDR3 coding sequence is TGTGCCAGCATTATCTATCAGACTCCCCAAGAGACCCAGTACTTC.